This section outlines one T cell receptor beta chain sequence together with its context. Its specificity is unknown. This sample was included in a study of human T cells and chemical hapten exposure. The study, taken as a whole, reports: TCRs exceeding 1 in 1000 frequency stayed unchanged with DPC sensitization.

Looked up from germline, CDR1 is MNHNS and CDR2 is SASEGT. V lost 6 bases to trimming and J lost 13 bases; unmatched junction nucleotides: 10. This CDR3 has 12 residues. Individual cDNA molecules (in the library) carried attached unique molecular identifiers. One entry per CDR3 protein results from TCRdb running MiXCR on the RACE reads. Here the sample spans about 69,000 distinct CDR3 sequences, about a tenth being singletons. Time point: patch test 2, 6 weeks after DPC sensitization. Regarding treatment: therapeutic diphenylcyclopropenone sensitization with weekly scalp DPC. The chain employs TRBV6-1 and TRBJ1-1; 8 bases agree with TRBD1. The sequence derives from a woman aged 45-65 years with alopecia areata. Some clones in this sample may be carry-over from other donors' samples. The sample consisted of whole blood, taken in connection with sensitization to the hapten diphenylcyclopropenone (DPC). CDR3: CASSLGTGQDFF. CDR3 DNA: TGTGCCAGCAGCTTAGGGACGGGACAGGATTTCTTT.